This T cell receptor (beta chain) was sequenced in a study of T cells in Graves' hyperthyroidism and ophthalmopathy. Background on the study: Peripheral blood sampling occurred at initial diagnosis, before any treatment.

Amplification of TCR beta CDR3 regions was performed using RNA transcripts as template. The HTBI set primed first-round TCR CDR3 RT-PCR. TCRdb ran MiXCR on the multiplex PCR reads and lists one entry per CDR3 protein. The repertoire holds 75,000 to 100,000 distinct CDR3 sequences, with around 52% as singletons. Study-wide findings and caveats: The majority of expanded thyroid clonotypes above 0.001 also appeared in blood.

Notes on this clonotype: The antigen is undetermined.

No ophthalmopathy progression within 18 months constituted stable Graves' hyperthyroidism. PBMCs were collected from an approximately 10 ml volume of fresh peripheral blood. The sequenced material came from blood. The sequence derives from a woman aged 35 to 49 with Graves' hyperthyroidism.

The CDR3 here is CASSWKPEETQYF. The DNA of the CDR3 is TGTGCCAGCAGCTGGAAACCTGAAGAGACCCAGTACTTC. The chain carries TRBV7-2 and TRBJ2-5, with unresolved D. V was clipped by 4 bases and J by 3 bases, with 9 bases between them. The CDR3 has 13 residues. From germline, CDR1 is SGHTA and CDR2 FQGNSA.